This TCR beta chain was recorded in a study of intratumoral heterogeneity in liver cancer. Turning to the overall study: Across the full roughly 14-patient cohort, most patients were male and the median age was 63 years. The study combined RNA-seq, DNA sequencing, TCR-seq and SNP array data from multiple regions of hepatocellular carcinoma specimens to study intratumor heterogeneity. Of the 70 to 80 multiregional samples collected from 15 or so HCC patients in the overall cohort, approximately 51 were tumoral regions and about 20 were adjacent nontumoral regions. The paper's findings and limits, for the study overall: Limitations acknowledged by the authors included a relatively low number of patients and under-sampled representation of tumor-infiltrating lymphocytes.

This clone has just one count. This clone's antigen is unknown. Per-nucleotide qualities are absent, and no much larger clonotype sits a single base away. All patients had early-stage hepatocellular carcinoma and received no therapy before surgical resection. Sampled areas lacked macroscopic evidence of necrosis or hemorrhage. Multiple regions from two patients underwent TCR sequencing (ImmunoSeq). Frozen resection tissue samples were collected at least 1 cm apart from each other. Samples labelled N were derived from nontumoral liver tissue adjacent to the tumor. Genomic DNA was extracted from bulk tissue using the DNeasy blood and tissue kit. Using the immunoSEQ assay, the TCR beta chain CDR3 regions were sequenced from genomic DNA. Rearranged VDJ segments were amplified with primers annealing to V and J segments. On the authors' methods: Clonality and richness metrics were computed with the ImmunoSeq Analyzer software. To find clones with differing abundance between regions, Fisher's exact test was applied together with a beta-binomial method for extra stringency. Drawn from immuneACCESS, this table holds only the in-frame rearrangements with V and J called that TCRdb kept. Clones are partly lost; checked studies trace under half to an unresolved V gene and leave the rest unexplained. That table furnishes V, J and clone size, whereas the DNA furnished D and trimming. For this sample the table gives 5,500 to 7,500 clones, of which approximately 71% were detected only once. Around a fifth of the sample goes to the ten largest clones.

V is shortened by 6 bases, J by 0 bases, and the region joining them spans 15 bases. The CDR3, cysteine through phenylalanine, is 16 amino acids long. Just CDR3 DNA is preserved here, 48 bases in frame from base 1. CDR1 and CDR2, looked up from the germline V gene, are KGHSH and LQKENI. The input for sequencing was tumor-adjacent normal tissue, taken before any cancer treatment. Here the chain combines TRBV18 and TRBJ2-4; confidence is insufficient to name the D gene. This clonotype was obtained from a man between 65 and 85 years old with hepatocellular carcinoma. The CDR3 protein: CASSTPPLIAKNIQYF. The sequenced DNA: TGTGCCAGCTCCACTCCCCCCCTGATAGCCAAAAACATTCAGTACTTC.